This T cell receptor (beta chain) stems from a study of monozygotic twins with inflammatory bowel disease. TCRdb re-called the 5' RACE reads; one entry per CDR3 protein, DNA not given. The sample's table shows some 100,000 distinct CDR3 sequences. The germline V gene has CDR1 MNHEY and CDR2 SVGAGI. This CDR3 comprises 15 residues. Sequencing was performed on blood. The V and J genes are TRBV6-5 and TRBJ2-1; the D call of TRBD1 rests on TCRdb alone, since no DNA is present to check it. The clonotype comes from a human donor with ulcerative colitis or Crohn's disease, or a healthy co-twin of an affected twin (not recorded which). CDR3 region: CASSYSGGTYNEQFF.